The 15 T cell receptor beta chains below all came from one sample that was sequenced in a study of blood T cell repertoires in COVID-19. Clones were sequenced by immunoSEQ multiplex PCR, and TCRdb holds only the in-frame ones, with some missing. The sample yields 150,000 to 200,000 clones, 65% to 90% seen once. Material for sequencing was peripheral blood. The receptor source for this set is a man between 60 and 75 years old with acute or convalescent COVID-19.

The gene calls are TRBV11-2 and TRBJ2-1, with 9 nucleotides matching TRBD1. Germline CDR1 reads SGHAT; CDR2 reads FQNNGV. The CDR3 length is 15 residues. Trimming removed 5 bases from V and 1 base from J; junction bases left unmatched: 3. CDR3 sequence: CASSPGTGSYNEQFF. In nucleotides, the CDR3 is TGTGCCAGCAGCCCCGGGACAGGGTCCTACAATGAGCAGTTCTTC.

V is TRBV24-1 and J is TRBJ1-5, with 7 bases lining up with TRBD1. Germline V gives CDR1 KGHDR, CDR2 SFDVKD. The J segment lost 6 bases and the V segment lost 3 bases, leaving 4 bases of the junction unmatched. CDR3 size: 14 residues. The CDR3 bases are TGTGCCACCAGTGATCACAGGGGCGGTCAGCCCCAGCATTTT. This gives the protein CATSDHRGGQPQHF.

V is TRBV7-3 and J is TRBJ1-2; unclear D gene. V lost 0 bases and J 6 bases, leaving 14 bases between the germline ends. Germline CDR1 and CDR2: SGHTA and FQGTGA. This CDR3 comprises 15 residues. The chain's CDR3 is CASSLTGGAPNGYTF. The CDR3 nucleotides are TGTGCCAGCAGCTTAACGGGTGGAGCTCCCAATGGCTACACCTTC.

This rearrangement joins TRBV28 to TRBJ2-1; 10 positions match TRBD2. Trimming at V came to 3 bases and at J to 8 bases, leaving 4 bases not matched to a gene. The CDR3 is made up of 14 amino acids. CDR1 and CDR2 from the germline V gene are MDHEN and SYDVKM. CDR3 amino acids: CASSLGLAGDEQFF. As DNA, the CDR3 is TGTGCCAGCAGTTTGGGGCTAGCGGGAGATGAGCAGTTCTTC.

The CDR3 here is CASSPNPGGSYGYTF. CDR3 DNA sequence: TGTGCCAGCAGCCCGAACCCGGGGGGGTCCTATGGCTACACCTTC. The chain couples TRBV7-8 to TRBJ1-2, with D possibly matching TRBD1 (5 bases). Per the germline V gene, CDR1 is SGHVS and CDR2 is FQNEAQ. The CDR3 length is 15 residues. Deletions cut 5 bases from V and 4 bases from J, with 17 bases between.

This clone came up a few times. Other DNA sequences in the sample encode the same CDR3. This sequence joins TRBV28 and TRBJ1-2, with D tentatively TRBD1 (5 bases). This CDR3 has 15 amino acids. Germline CDR1 and CDR2: MDHEN and SYDVKM. Between the trimmed V and J ends, which lost 6 bases and 0 bases, there was a span of 14 bases. The CDR3 nucleotides read TGTGCCAGCAGGGTACCCAGGGCCGCTAACTATGGCTACACCTTC. Translation gives CASRVPRAANYGYTF.

The V gene is TRBV24-1, the J gene TRBJ2-3; 7 positions match TRBD2. Germline V lookup: CDR1 KGHDR, CDR2 SFDVKD. This CDR3 spans 13 amino acids. CDR3 in amino acids: CATGAGGTDTQYF. The CDR3 coding sequence is TGTGCAACCGGGGCGGGAGGCACAGATACGCAGTATTTT.

This clone came up once. The V and J genes are TRBV9 and TRBJ1-4; 8 bases fit TRBD1. From germline, CDR1 is SGDLS and CDR2 YYNGEE. V lost 3 bases to trimming and J lost 7 bases; unmatched junction nucleotides: 8. There are 15 residues in the CDR3. This CDR3 reads CASSATGGMGEKLFF. For the CDR3, the DNA is TGTGCCAGCAGCGCAACAGGGGGAATGGGTGAAAAACTGTTTTTT.

The chain recombines TRBV5-1 with TRBJ1-6; D is perhaps TRBD1 (5 bases). Germline V CDR1 and CDR2: SGHRS, YFSETQ. The CDR3 contains 15 residues. V was pared by 3 bases and J by 6 bases, with 13 bases between. Here the CDR3 reads CASSWRVGANSPLHF. For the CDR3, the DNA is TGCGCCAGCAGCTGGCGTGTAGGGGCTAATTCACCCCTCCACTTT.

V usage is TRBV29-1 and J usage is TRBJ2-7, with 7 bases fitting TRBD1. The CDR3 is 17 residues long. Germline CDR1 SQVTM, CDR2 ANQGSEA. With V trimmed by 7 bases and J by 5 bases, 23 bases remained unmatched. CDR3 bases: TGCAGCGCGGAACGCAGACCACAGGGGCAGGAGCGCGACGAGCAGTACTTC. Its protein product is CSAERRPQGQERDEQYF.

The J gene is TRBJ1-3, the V gene TRBV21-1. TRBV21-1 is labeled a pseudogene. The CDR3 runs to 17 residues. The CDR3 is CASSKAIPLNSGNTIYF. The CDR3 nucleotides read TGTGCCAGCAGCAAAGCAATACCCCTAAACTCTGGAAACACCATATATTTT.

Comments on this clone: Other DNA sequences in this specimen translate into the identical CDR3. The chain couples TRBV2 to TRBJ2-1; D is possibly TRBD1 (5 bases). The CDR3 consists of 12 residues. Germline lookup yields CDR1 SNHLY and CDR2 FYNNEI. The V and J ends lost 3 bases and 6 bases respectively, with 6 bases between them. CDR3: CASSDRVNEQFF. The CDR3 DNA reads TGTGCCAGCAGTGACAGGGTCAATGAGCAGTTCTTC.

This clone was found a few times. This CDR3 is also generated by other DNA sequences in the sample. This chain links TRBV28 with TRBJ1-5, with D unresolved. Trimming shortened V by 7 bases and J by 4 bases, and 8 bases separated the two germline ends. This CDR3 is 12 amino acids long. Looked up from germline, CDR1 is MDHEN and CDR2 is SYDVKM. CDR3 in DNA: TGTGCCAGCACTCAACTTAATCAGCCCCAGCATTTT. It specifies CASTQLNQPQHF.

The J gene is TRBJ2-5, the V gene TRBV28; a weak D match, TRBD2 (6 bases). The CDR3 has 16 amino acids. V was shortened by 5 bases and J by 0 bases, with 16 bases between the two germline ends. Per germline, CDR1 MDHEN and CDR2 SYDVKM. The DNA of the CDR3 is TGTGCCAGCAGTCCCCATGGCGGGGCCCACCAAGAGACCCAGTACTTC. It translates to CASSPHGGAHQETQYF.

The chain is built from TRBV19 and TRBJ2-1; 14 positions agree with TRBD2. From germline, CDR1 is LNHDA and CDR2 SQIVND (reference sequence). The CDR3 spans 15 residues. With V trimmed by 4 bases and J by 8 bases, 4 bases remained unmatched. The CDR3 spells CASSRLAGGIHEQFF. CDR3 in DNA: TGTGCCAGTAGTAGACTAGCGGGAGGGATACATGAGCAGTTCTTC.